This T cell receptor beta chain was sequenced in a study of sequential checkpoint blockade in melanoma. Overall study: After both sequences, patients received maintenance nivolumab.

This table comes from immunoSEQ multiplex PCR, and its TCRdb copy is limited to in-frame clones, with some not included. This sample has about 14,000 clones; more than 45% occur once, and the top ten carry around 15%. Treatment described: randomized to nivolumab then ipilimumab (arm A) or the reverse (arm B). Per germline, CDR1 MNHEY and CDR2 SMNVEV (reference sequence). The CDR3 spans 14 residues. Trimming left V 5 bases short and J 3 bases short, with 11 bases between. The rearrangement joins TRBV27 to TRBJ1-3; D is possibly TRBD1 (5 bases). The sequences come from CD8+ T cells sorted from blood (inferred from file names), collected from a patient given nivolumab and ipilimumab in sequence. The source of this sequence is a human donor with melanoma. CDR3 sequence (DNA): TGTGCCAGCAGTGTGCGGGGGGGTGGAAACACCATATATTTT. Amino acids: CASSVRGGGNTIYF.